This passage covers 14 T cell receptor beta chains from one sample sequenced in a study of blood T cell repertoires in COVID-19. Generated by immunoSEQ multiplex PCR, the TCRdb table keeps only in-frame clones and is missing some. This table has more than 25,000 clones, about 90% appearing once. Material for sequencing was peripheral blood. The receptors originated from a man in his 60s with active COVID-19.

The chain joins TRBV7-2 to TRBJ2-7, with D perhaps matching TRBD2 (6 bases). This CDR3 is built from 14 residues. V lost 1 base and J 1 base, leaving 8 bases between the germline ends. Germline CDR1 SGHTA, CDR2 FQGNSA. The CDR3 loop reads CASSLDLASYEQYF. The CDR3 nucleotides are TGTGCCAGCAGCTTAGACCTAGCGTCCTACGAGCAGTACTTC.

The chain is built from TRBV30 and TRBJ2-3, with D possibly being TRBD2 (5 bases). Germline V gene data show CDR1 as GTSNPN and CDR2 as SVGIG (reference sequence). V shed 2 bases and J shed 0 bases, with 12 bases lying between them. The CDR3 is 15 residues long. CDR3 region: CAWSRETTSTDTQYF. The CDR3 region has the DNA TGTGCCTGGAGTAGGGAGACTACTAGCACAGATACGCAGTATTTT.

This chain connects TRBV21-1 to TRBJ2-2; the D call TRBD2 from the table was never checked on the DNA. TRBV21-1 is classified as a pseudogene. There are 15 residues in the CDR3. The DNA of the CDR3 is TGTGCCAGCTTAGTCCCGGGATTGAACACCGGGGAGCTGTTTTTT. Protein: CASLVPGLNTGELFF.

The chain joins TRBV6-5 to TRBJ2-7, with 7 bases fitting TRBD1. With 2 bases clipped from V and 5 bases from J, the junction kept 6 bases outside the gene matches. The CDR3 is made up of 14 amino acids. Germline CDR1 reads MNHEY; CDR2 reads SVGAGI. This CDR3 reads CASSYSDRANEQYF. The DNA for the CDR3 is TGTGCCAGCAGTTACAGCGACAGGGCGAACGAGCAGTACTTC.

The gene calls are TRBV5-1 and TRBJ2-3; TRBD2 matches at 11 bases. The ends lost 0 bases at V and 5 bases at J; junction bases unmatched: 5. The CDR3 consists of 16 residues. Germline CDR1 is SGHRS and CDR2 is YFSETQ. This CDR3 is CASSLGSTSGVDTQYF. For the CDR3, the DNA is TGCGCCAGCAGCTTGGGGTCGACTAGCGGGGTAGATACGCAGTATTTT.

This clone has a handful of counts. The chain has TRBV6-1 and TRBJ1-2; D gene uncertain. The CDR3 has 15 amino acids. In germline, CDR1 is MNHNS, CDR2 SASEGT. Trimming removed 2 bases from V and 3 bases from J, with 13 bases in between. The CDR3 coding sequence is TGTGCCAGCAGTGAACGGGTGGTTGAGGACTATGGCTACACCTTC. It is translated as CASSERVVEDYGYTF.

This rearrangement joins TRBV28 to TRBJ1-5; no firm D call. V gave up 2 bases and J gave up 4 bases, with 12 bases separating them. Germline CDR1 is MDHEN and CDR2 is SYDVKM. This CDR3 is built from 15 residues. The CDR3 DNA sequence: TGTGCCAGCAGTTTAATGGCAGGCCTTAATCAGCCCCAGCATTTT. Translated: CASSLMAGLNQPQHF.

With respect to this clone: The junction shows a germline mismatch at one end, possibly a read error. V and J are TRBV7-6 and TRBJ1-5; TRBD1 matches 8 bases. The germline V gene has CDR1 SGHVS and CDR2 FNYEAQ. The CDR3 is 19 amino acids. CDR3 DNA: TGTGCCAGCAGCCTAGCCGTGGCAGGGGGCAGCATGAGCAATCAGCCCCAGCATTTT. This gives the protein CASSLAVAGGSMSNQPQHF.

The chain joins TRBV5-6 to TRBJ2-7, with 9 bases fitting TRBD1. Per the germline V gene, CDR1 is SGHDT and CDR2 is YYEEEE. V gave up 4 bases and J gave up 3 bases; unmatched junction bases: 8. The CDR3 length is 15 residues. Written as DNA, the CDR3 is TGTGCCAGCAGCCCCTTGGGACAGGGAAACTACGAGCAGTACTTC. Amino acids: CASSPLGQGNYEQYF. Looking up the rest from reference TRBV5-6 and TRBJ2-7 gives the full variable domain: DAGVTQSPTHLIKTRGQQVTLRCSPKSGHDTVSWYQQALGQGPQFIFQYYEEEERQRGNFPDRFSGHQFPNYSSELNVNALLLGDSALYLCASSPLGQGNYEQYFGPGTRLTVT.

As regards this clone: Other nucleotide sequences in the sample specify the same CDR3. The J gene is TRBJ2-3, the V gene TRBV5-1, with TRBD2 matching over 9 bases. The V segment lost 4 bases and the J segment 6 bases; nucleotides outside the gene matches: 15. CDR3 length: 17 amino acids. The V gene's germline CDR1 is SGHRS and CDR2 YFSETQ. The CDR3 reads CASSPGRGGGAGDTQYF. CDR3 nucleotides: TGCGCCAGCAGCCCTGGGCGGGGCGGGGGGGCTGGTGATACGCAGTATTTT.

The chain carries TRBV11-2 and TRBJ2-1, with TRBD1 matching 7 bases. Germline CDR1 is SGHAT and CDR2 is FQNNGV. This CDR3 has 14 amino acids. With 4 bases clipped from V and 3 bases from J, the junction kept 3 bases outside the gene matches. The CDR3 sequence: CASSYRDSYNEQFF. The CDR3, as DNA: TGTGCCAGCAGCTACCGGGACAGCTACAATGAGCAGTTCTTC.

The rearrangement joins TRBV7-8 to TRBJ2-7, with a weak D call TRBD2 (6 bases). The CDR3 runs to 15 residues. V was pared by 4 bases and J by 1 base, with 14 bases between. Germline CDR1 and CDR2: SGHVS and FQNEAQ. The CDR3, as DNA: TGTGCCAGCAGCTCGGCCGGGACTGGATCCTACGAGCAGTACTTC. Translated, it gives CASSSAGTGSYEQYF.

The rearrangement joins TRBV25-1 to TRBJ2-2; D remains unclear. CDR1 and CDR2 (germline): MGHDK, SYGVNS. The CDR3 extends over 14 amino acids. V lost 3 bases and J lost 1, with 6 bases in between. In DNA form, the CDR3 reads TGTGCCAGCAGTGATGGGCAGAACACCGGGGAGCTGTTTTTT. Protein product: CASSDGQNTGELFF.

This clone has more than one count but fewer than ten. The chain recombines TRBV24-1 with TRBJ2-1; 9 nucleotides match TRBD2. V trimming: 10 bases; J trimming: 5 bases; junction bases outside the gene matches: 14. The CDR3 runs to 16 residues. From germline, CDR1 is KGHDR and CDR2 SFDVKD. The DNA of the CDR3 is TGTGCCACGGGGGTAGCGGGGGCCACGGGTCACAATGAGCAGTTCTTC. It translates to CATGVAGATGHNEQFF.